The 15 T cell receptor delta chains below come from one sample, sequenced in a study of γδ T cells in repeated Plasmodium falciparum infection. TCRdb re-called clones from the multiplex PCR reads using CATT. The table lists 85,000 to 90,000 delta-chain clones, roughly 1.4% of them singletons, with 7% to 9.5% in the top ten. Vgamma9/Vdelta2+ and Vdelta2-negative gammadelta T cells were flow-sorted from PBMC for bulk sequencing. The sequenced sample consisted of gamma-delta T cells from blood. The receptor source for this set is a pool of human donors (malaria-infected and uninfected, not separated).

In this sample, this clone turned up many times. Distinct nucleotide sequences in the sample also encode this CDR3. The gene calls are TRDV1 and TRDJ1, with 10 bases lining up with TRDD3. J was trimmed by 8 bases and V by 7 bases; bases with no gene match: 16. The CDR3 length is 16 residues. Germline V gene lookup returns CDR1 TSWWSYY and CDR2 QGS. In DNA, the CDR3 is TGTGCTCTTGCCCTTTCTCCGCGTACTGGGGGATGGAAACTCATCTTT. This gives the protein CALALSPRTGGWKLIF.

This clone occurred a few times. For this DNA, TCRdb reports the protein of a much larger clone, which diverges at residue 10, most likely from a read error; the protein presented here is translated directly from the DNA. CDR3 bases: TGTGCCTGTGACCCTATTTCGCTGGGGGGTACCCCCACCGATAAACTCATCTTT. Translating it yields CACDPISLGGTPTDKLIF. J is TRDJ1 and V is TRDV2; 7 positions match TRDD3. Germline matching of the DNA provided the J gene here, since TCRdb leaves it blank. The CDR3 runs 18 residues. Germline V lookup: CDR1 GEAIGNYY, CDR2 EKD. After removal of 3 bases from V and 1 base from J, the junction contained 16 bases not matched to a gene.

This clone was recorded at least ten times. V and J are TRDV2 and TRDJ1; TRDD3 matches at 11 bases. Looked up from germline, CDR1 is GEAIGNYY and CDR2 is EKD. The CDR3 loop spans 17 amino acids. Trimming removed 0 bases from V and 3 bases from J; junction bases left unmatched: 8. CDR3 residues: CACDTGALGDTPDKLIF. The CDR3 nucleotides read TGTGCCTGTGACACCGGGGCCTTGGGGGATACGCCCGATAAACTCATCTTT.

This clone has more than one count but fewer than ten. With only one base between it and a far larger clone, this is likely a read error. The sample carries other DNA sequences with the same CDR3. The V gene is TRDV3, but the J gene lacks a call; the D call TRDD2 from the table was never checked on the DNA. From germline, CDR1 is TVYSNPD and CDR2 GDNSRS (reference sequence). This CDR3 spans 19 amino acids. The DNA of the CDR3 is TGTGCCTCCAGCCTTCCAACTCCGAATCCCGCCGTATACACCGATAAACTCATCTTC. As protein: CASSLPTPNPAVYTDKLIF.

The chain recombines TRDV1 with TRDJ1, with 8 bases aligning to TRDD3. After removal of 0 bases from V and 7 bases from J, the junction contained 19 bases not matched to a gene. CDR3 size: 19 residues. Germline V lookup: CDR1 TSWWSYY, CDR2 QGS. CDR3 sequence: CALGELTSGIRDRTIKLIF. The CDR3 region has the DNA TGTGCTCTTGGGGAACTAACGAGTGGGATACGCGACCGTACTATTAAACTCATCTTT.

Only a few counts were recorded for this clone. TCRdb's entry gives the protein of a much larger clone, which mismatches this DNA's translation at residue 14, likely from a read error; the protein reported here is translated from the DNA. The gene calls are TRDV2 and TRDJ3; possible D gene TRDD3, 5 bases. TCRdb is silent on the J gene; assignment here came from matching the DNA to germline. The CDR3 spans 17 residues. CDR1 is GEAIGNYY and CDR2 is EKD in the germline V gene. CDR3 region: CACDSGANSWDTRRMFF. DNA for the CDR3: TGTGCCTGTGACAGCGGGGCCAACTCCTGGGACACCCGACGGATGTTTTTC.

In the case of this clone: A far larger clone is one nucleotide away, so this likely arose from a read error. At the DNA level, this CDR3 is encoded by other sequences in the same sample as well. The rearrangement links TRDV1 to TRDJ1; D is ambiguous. CDR3 length equals 17 residues. Germline loops: CDR1 TSWWSYY, CDR2 QGS. The ends were cut back, 0 bases at V and 0 bases at J, with 14 bases in the middle. The CDR3 coding sequence is TGTGCTCTTGGGGAACTGCTGTATATCCCGTACACCGATAAACTCATCTTT. It translates to CALGELLYIPYTDKLIF.

Turning to this clone: TCRdb lists the protein of a much larger clone for this DNA, which differs at residue 11, so this is likely a read error; the protein given here is translated from the DNA itself. This chain joins TRDV1 and TRDJ1; D not resolved. No J gene was available from TCRdb, and it was assigned here by a germline match of the DNA. Germline lookup yields CDR1 TSWWSYY and CDR2 QGS. This CDR3 comprises 19 residues. V shed 0 bases and J shed 1 base, with 21 bases lying between them. CDR3 DNA sequence: TGTGCTCTTGGGGAACTATTGGGAGGTAGGGCCCTCGTCACCGATAAACTCATCTTT. Translated: CALGELLGGRALVTDKLIF.

With respect to this clone: A far larger clone lies a single base away; this is likely a read error. The sample has other DNA sequences that encode this CDR3 too. The V and J genes are TRDV2 and TRDJ1, with 7 bases that match TRDD3. No J gene is reported in TCRdb; it was inferred here by comparing the DNA with germline. Germline V gives CDR1 GEAIGNYY, CDR2 EKD. After removal of 2 bases from V and 0 bases from J, the junction contained 26 bases not matched to a gene. This CDR3 has 22 residues. CDR3 nucleotide sequence: TGTGCCTGTGACAGTATGAGCTGGGGGGAGACACCCGGGCCGAAGAACACCGATAAACTCATCTTT. Protein product: CACDSMSWGETPGPKNTDKLIF.

About this clone: It differs at one base from a far larger clone, so likely a read error. Other DNA sequences within the sample encode an identical CDR3. The chain couples TRDV2 to TRDJ1; D is possibly TRDD3 (6 bases). The CDR3 extends over 13 amino acids. Trimming took 3 bases from V and 2 from J, leaving 9 bases between them. The germline V gene has CDR1 GEAIGNYY and CDR2 EKD. The DNA for the CDR3 is TGTGCCTGTGACGGCTGGGGAACCGATAAACTCATCTTT. Residues: CACDGWGTDKLIF.

This clone was seen only a few times. A far more abundant clone sits one base away, making this likely a read error. The same CDR3 can be traced to other DNA sequences in this sample. The chain is built from TRDV2 and TRDJ2; D is uncertain. From germline, CDR1 is GEAIGNYY and CDR2 EKD. The CDR3 is made up of 14 amino acids. Trimming took 3 bases from V and 0 from J, leaving 7 bases between them. For the CDR3, the DNA is TGTGCCTGTGACCACTTAGCTTTGACAGCACAACTCTTCTTT. Protein sequence: CACDHLALTAQLFF.

This clone appeared a few times. This may arise from a read error, as a much more abundant clone is one base away. The same CDR3 can be traced to other DNA sequences in this sample. The chain couples TRDV1 to TRDJ1, with TRDD3 identical over 7 bases. V was pared by 3 bases and J by 0 bases, with 22 bases of the junction left unmatched. This CDR3 has 21 residues. Per germline, CDR1 TSWWSYY and CDR2 QGS. CDR3: CALGEPTPPLYWGMYTDKLIF. In nucleotides, the CDR3 is TGTGCTCTTGGGGAGCCCACTCCCCCTTTGTACTGGGGCATGTACACCGATAAACTCATCTTT.

As to this clone: TCRdb's protein, taken from a much larger clone, differs from this DNA's translation at residue 11, likely owing to a read error; the protein displayed comes from the DNA. The CDR3 region has the DNA TGTGCCTGTGACTCGGTACTGGGGATCCCTGCGGGCGATAAACTCATCTTT. Protein product: CACDSVLGIPAGDKLIF. The chain employs TRDV2 and TRDJ1; TRDD3 agrees at 7 bases. The J gene is absent in TCRdb and was assigned here via DNA matching to germline. Looked up from germline, CDR1 is GEAIGNYY and CDR2 is EKD. This CDR3 has 17 amino acids. V trimming: 3 bases; J trimming: 4 bases; junction bases outside the gene matches: 16.

In regard to this clone: The protein recorded in TCRdb matches a much larger clone and deviates from this DNA's translation at residue 10, suggesting a read error; the protein here is obtained by translating the DNA. The chain couples TRDV1 to TRDJ1; TRDD3 matches 7 bases. The CDR3 sequence is 18 residues long. Germline trimming cut 0 bases from V and 0 bases from J; bases unmatched to any gene: 10. Germline values: CDR1 TSWWSYY, CDR2 QGS. Written as DNA, the CDR3 is TGTGCTCTTGGGGAACTAGTTCCCTGGGGGCCGTACACCGATAAACTCATCTTT. This translates into CALGELVPWGPYTDKLIF.

A few counts support this clone. This DNA's translation and the protein TCRdb lists, from a much larger clone, do not match at residue 10, likely due to a read error; the protein shown is translated from the DNA. The rearrangement links TRDV2 to TRDJ1, with a weak D call TRDD2 (5 bases). TCRdb does not report a J gene; here it was assigned by matching the DNA to germline references. The germline gives CDR1 GEAIGNYY, CDR2 EKD. V lost 3 bases and J 0 bases, leaving 25 bases between the germline ends. The CDR3 has 19 residues. CDR3 nucleotide sequence: TGTGCCTGTGACGCCGTCACTTCCCACCCTCGACGGTACACCGATAAACTCATCTTT. Translated: CACDAVTSHPRRYTDKLIF.